The entry below describes one TCR beta chain. Each CDR3 protein gets one entry after TCRdb re-called the multiplex PCR reads with MiXCR. In the table there are about 180,000 distinct CDR3 sequences, approximately 30% of which are singletons. Breast cancer patients provided tissue from their axillary draining lymph nodes. The CDR3 is made up of 13 amino acids. Looked up from germline, CDR1 is SQVTM and CDR2 is ANQGSEA. The V end lost 7 bases, the J end lost 10 bases, and 19 bases lay between the germline ends. The data originate from a study of breast tumors, draining lymph nodes, adjacent tissues. The material sequenced was axillary lymph node tissue. The gene calls are TRBV29-1 and TRBJ2-2, with D possibly being TRBD2 (7 bases). The clonotype originates from a female donor with breast cancer. Some clones in this sample may be carry-over from other donors' samples. DNA of the CDR3: TGCAGCGCAGTGGGGGGGGACACGGAGGAGCTGTTTTTT. Amino acid sequence: CSAVGGDTEELFF.